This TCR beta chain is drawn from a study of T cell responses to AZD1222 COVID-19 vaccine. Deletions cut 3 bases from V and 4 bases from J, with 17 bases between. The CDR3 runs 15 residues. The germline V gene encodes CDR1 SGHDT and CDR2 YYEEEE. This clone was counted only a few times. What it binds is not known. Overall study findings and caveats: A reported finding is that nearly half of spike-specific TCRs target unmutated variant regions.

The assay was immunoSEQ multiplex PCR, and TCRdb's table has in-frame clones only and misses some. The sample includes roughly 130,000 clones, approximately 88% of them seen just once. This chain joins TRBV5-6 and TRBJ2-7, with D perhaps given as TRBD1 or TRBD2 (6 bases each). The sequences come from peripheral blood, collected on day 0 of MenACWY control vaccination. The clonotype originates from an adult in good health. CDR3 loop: CASSWGAGTGYEQYF. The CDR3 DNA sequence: TGTGCCAGCAGCTGGGGGGCGGGAACAGGGTACGAGCAGTACTTC.